The source of this T cell receptor beta chain is a study of shared clonotypes between healthy human individuals. Notes on this clone: Its antigen is currently unknown.

Study results and caveats: Only blood samples were collected, and tissue repertoires likely differ. Sorted-subset sequencing, rarefaction showed, was incomplete despite large depth. With a handful of donors compared, about 5.2% of naive CD4 clonotypes were shared.

TCRdb's copy holds only in-frame clones and misses some; the assay was immunoSEQ multiplex PCR. The sample has approximately 710,000 clones; less than 95% are singletons. The sequenced sample consisted of memory CD8+ T cells from PBMCs. Described subset: CD45RO+ cells pooled with CCR7-negative TemRA cells. This receptor was identified in a man aged 18-30 years in good health. Some clones in this sample may be carry-over from other donors' samples.

The chain's CDR3 is CASSEGRAGWPPLHF. Written as DNA, the CDR3 is TGTGCCAGCAGCGAAGGCAGGGCTGGTTGGCCACCCCTCCACTTT. This sequence joins TRBV5-6 and TRBJ1-6, with D tentatively TRBD1 (5 bases). The germline V gene has CDR1 SGHDT and CDR2 YYEEEE. This CDR3 is 15 amino acids long. The V gene lost 4 bases and the J gene lost 11 bases, with 19 bases spanning the gap.